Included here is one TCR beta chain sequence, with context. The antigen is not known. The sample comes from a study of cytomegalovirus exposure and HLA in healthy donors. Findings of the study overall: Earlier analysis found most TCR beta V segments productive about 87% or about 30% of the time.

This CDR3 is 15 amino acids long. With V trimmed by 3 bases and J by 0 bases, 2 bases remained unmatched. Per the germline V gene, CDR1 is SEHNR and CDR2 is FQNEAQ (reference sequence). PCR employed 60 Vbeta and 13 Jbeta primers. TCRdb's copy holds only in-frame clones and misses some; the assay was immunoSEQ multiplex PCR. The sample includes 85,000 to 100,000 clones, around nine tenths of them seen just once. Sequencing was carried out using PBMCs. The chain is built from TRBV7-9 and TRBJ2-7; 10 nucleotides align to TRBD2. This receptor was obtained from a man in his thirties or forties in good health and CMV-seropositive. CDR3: CASSFRTSGSYEQYF. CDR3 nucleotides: TGTGCCAGCAGCTTTAGGACTAGCGGCTCCTACGAGCAGTACTTC.